This T cell receptor (beta chain) derives from a study of blood T cell repertoires in COVID-19. In the study overall: Material from acute and convalescent COVID-19 was sourced from the United States, Italy and Spain. Sample material is recorded as cDNA or gDNA derived from T cells, B-cell-depleted T cells, or PBMCs.

In assigning cohorts, the study relied on participant-reported clinical history. Profiling relied on immunoSEQ multiplex PCR, and the TCRdb table lists in-frame clones only, not all of them. The data contain a few hundred thousand clones, around 89% of them singletons. The J segment lost 8 bases and the V segment lost 2 bases, leaving 5 bases of the junction unmatched. Per germline, CDR1 SNHLY and CDR2 FYNNEI. This CDR3 is built from 14 residues. The sequence derives from a woman under 30 in a cohort exposed to, infected with or recovered from COVID-19 (not recorded which). The sequenced sample consisted of PBMCs or T cells enriched from blood (not recorded which). The chain carries TRBV2 and TRBJ1-4; 7 bases align to TRBD1. The CDR3 coding sequence is TGTGCCAGCAGTGAAAGGGGGCGCAGGGAAAAACTGTTTTTT. It is translated as CASSERGRREKLFF.